The 11 T cell receptor beta chains given below trace back to one sample, sequenced in a study of Graves' ophthalmopathy and Graves' hyperthyroidism. Amplification of TCR beta CDR3 regions used RNA transcripts. First-round RT-PCR employed HTBI primers, with a second-round multiplex PCR after it. TCRdb passed the multiplex PCR reads through MiXCR, listing each CDR3 protein once. This sample has over a million distinct CDR3 sequences; 36% occur once, and the top ten carry around 10%. The sequencing sample was made of peripheral blood or thyroid tissue (not recorded which). These receptors came from an adult man with Graves' hyperthyroidism.

The chain links TRBV9 to TRBJ2-6, with D possibly being TRBD1 (6 bases). V dropped 3 bases and J dropped 1 base, with 17 bases sitting between them. This CDR3 contains 18 residues. Germline V CDR1 and CDR2: SGDLS, YYNGEE. The CDR3 nucleotides read TGTGCCAGCAGCGAAAGGACAGCTAGGCCTTCTGGGGCCAACGTCCTGACTTTC. Its translation is CASSERTARPSGANVLTF.

The chain carries TRBV10-3 and TRBJ1-1, with 12 bases fitting TRBD1. V trimming: 2 bases; J trimming: 3 bases; junction bases outside the gene matches: 10. This CDR3 has 18 residues. Germline values: CDR1 ENHRY, CDR2 SYGVKD. The CDR3 DNA reads as TGTGCCATCAGTGAGGAGGGACAGGGGGCGGGGGGCCACACTGAAGCTTTCTTT. Its protein is CAISEEGQGAGGHTEAFF.

The table lists this clonotype with many counts. The V call is TRBV20-1, the J call TRBJ1-2, with 7 nucleotides matching TRBD1. CDR1 is DFQATT and CDR2 is SNEGSKA in the germline V gene (reference sequence). J gave up 2 bases and V 0 bases, and 6 bases lay outside the gene matches. The CDR3 is 15 amino acids. The CDR3 loop is CSARDSDRRNYGYTF. CDR3 DNA: TGCAGTGCTAGAGATTCGGACAGGCGGAACTATGGCTACACCTTC.

This clonotype appeared many times. The chain couples TRBV29-1 to TRBJ2-5, with D unclear. Trimming removed 7 bases at V and 1 base at J, with 7 bases between. In germline, CDR1 is SQVTM, CDR2 ANQGSEA. The CDR3 is 11 residues long. The CDR3 protein is CSATGQETQYF. In DNA, the CDR3 is TGCAGCGCAACCGGCCAAGAGACCCAGTACTTC.

The rearrangement joins TRBV9 to TRBJ1-4, with TRBD1 matching over 7 bases. The CDR3 extends over 15 amino acids. Germline CDR1 is SGDLS and CDR2 is YYNGEE. V was clipped by 0 bases and J by 7 bases; unmatched bases: 6. The CDR3: CASSVEGANTEKLFF. The CDR3, as DNA: TGTGCCAGCAGCGTAGAGGGGGCGAACACTGAAAAACTGTTTTTT.

This clonotype was detected a few times. The chain joins TRBV9 to TRBJ2-7, with 7 bases that match TRBD2. This CDR3 spans 16 amino acids. Germline V gene sequence: CDR1 SGDLS, CDR2 YYNGEE. V dropped 4 bases and J dropped 5; count of bases not matched to a gene: 15. The CDR3 spells CASSSQAGRAPDEQYF. The CDR3 region has the DNA TGTGCCAGCAGCAGCCAAGCTGGGAGGGCCCCGGACGAGCAGTACTTC.

The sample holds many counts of this clonotype. J is TRBJ1-2 and V is TRBV6-5; 7 bases are a match to TRBD1. The germline gives CDR1 MNHEY, CDR2 SVGAGI. CDR3 length: 16 residues. V dropped 0 bases and J dropped 1; count of bases not matched to a gene: 5. The CDR3 spells CASSYSRDRDNYGYTF. The CDR3 DNA follows: TGTGCCAGCAGTTACTCGAGGGACAGAGATAACTATGGCTACACCTTC.

This clonotype was found many times. The chain joins TRBV25-1 to TRBJ2-7, with 8 nucleotides matching TRBD1. The CDR3 loop spans 20 amino acids. Losses at the gene ends were 2 bases for V and 0 bases for J; bases not matched to a gene: 18. Germline-derived CDR1 and CDR2 are MGHDK and SYGVNS. This chain's CDR3 is CASSERRDRPLGVPSYEQYF. CDR3 nucleotide sequence: TGTGCCAGCAGTGAAAGGCGGGACAGGCCCCTAGGAGTTCCCTCCTACGAGCAGTACTTC.

This sequence joins TRBV10-3 and TRBJ2-2, with D perhaps matching TRBD1 or TRBD2 (5 bases each). V was cut by 6 bases and J by 5 bases, with 13 bases left in between. The CDR3 contains 14 residues. CDR1 and CDR2 from the germline V gene are ENHRY and SYGVKD. CDR3 residues: CAISPGPSTGELFF. The CDR3, as DNA: TGTGCCATCAGCCCGGGGCCCTCTACCGGGGAGCTGTTTTTT.

The chain has TRBV7-9 and TRBJ2-7; D might be TRBD2 (7 bases). The ends were cut back, 3 bases at V and 6 bases at J, with 15 bases in the middle. Germline V gene data show CDR1 as SEHNR and CDR2 as FQNEAQ (reference sequence). This CDR3 has 14 amino acids. The CDR3 DNA sequence: TGTGCCAGCAGCTTTGGAACGGGGGGCATCGAGCAGTACTTC. This codes for CASSFGTGGIEQYF.

The genes are TRBV10-3 and TRBJ2-2; TRBD2 is a possible D gene (5 bases). V was cut by 3 bases and J by 2 bases, with 10 bases left in between. The germline V gene has CDR1 ENHRY and CDR2 SYGVKD. There are 15 residues in the CDR3. CDR3 sequence (DNA): TGTGCCATCAGTGAACCGGGGTTAAACACCGGGGAGCTGTTTTTT. This sequence encodes CAISEPGLNTGELFF.